A selection of T cell receptor beta chains follows, all from one sample in a study of blood T cell repertoires in COVID-19. Measured with immunoSEQ multiplex PCR; TCRdb has only the in-frame clones, and not every one. The table lists tens of thousands of clones, approximately 90% of them singletons. Sequencing was performed on peripheral blood. Receptors originate from an elderly woman with active COVID-19. Both conserved end residues are part of each CDR3. D genes are given only for firm matches. Clone size, where shown, is once, few, many, or a class for clones that have expanded.

clone size: .
D gene: TRBD1
J gene: TRBJ1-2
V gene: TRBV11-2
CDR3 DNA: TGTGCCAGCAGCTTAGGACAGGGCTCAACTGGCTACACCTTC
CDR3 protein: CASSLGQGSTGYTF

clone size: .
D gene: .
J gene: TRBJ2-3
V gene: TRBV28
CDR3 DNA: TGTGCCAGCAGTTTGGAGGGGGGGCTTAGCGGCTATCGCACAGATACGCAGTATTTT
CDR3 protein: CASSLEGGLSGYRTDTQYF

clone size: .
D gene: .
J gene: TRBJ1-4
V gene: TRBV6-6
CDR3 DNA: TGTGCCAGCAACGCAAAGTCGGGTAATGAAAAACTGTTTTTT
CDR3 protein: CASNAKSGNEKLFF

clone size: .
D gene: TRBD1
J gene: TRBJ2-3
V gene: TRBV19
CDR3 DNA: TGTGCCAGTAGTCCCCGGGACAGGGCATCAGATACGCAGTATTTT
CDR3 protein: CASSPRDRASDTQYF

clone size: .
D gene: .
J gene: TRBJ2-7
V gene: TRBV5-1
CDR3 DNA: TGCGCCAGCAGCTTGGCCATCGGAGGCGAGCAGTACTTC
CDR3 protein: CASSLAIGGEQYF

clone size: .
D gene: .
J gene: TRBJ1-6
V gene: TRBV11-2
CDR3 DNA: TGTGCCAGCAGCTCGCCGGCGGGGCGTGCGAATTCACCCCTCCACTTT
CDR3 protein: CASSSPAGRANSPLHF

clone size: few
D gene: .
J gene: TRBJ1-1
V gene: TRBV2
CDR3 DNA: TGTGCCAGTGGGGGGGCGGTGAACACTGAAGCTTTCTTT
CDR3 protein: CASGGAVNTEAFF

clone size: .
D gene: TRBD1
J gene: TRBJ1-1
V gene: TRBV9
CDR3 DNA: TGTGCCAGCAGCTTGCGGACAGGTGACACTGAAGCTTTCTTT
CDR3 protein: CASSLRTGDTEAFF

clone size: .
D gene: .
J gene: TRBJ2-7
V gene: TRBV2
CDR3 DNA: TGTGCCAGCAGTGAAGCCTACCCCCCCTACGAGCAGTACTTC
CDR3 protein: CASSEAYPPYEQYF

clone size: .
D gene: TRBD1
J gene: TRBJ1-4
V gene: TRBV7-2
CDR3 DNA: TGTGCCAGCAGCTCACAGGGGTTTATGGAAAAACTGTTTTTT
CDR3 protein: CASSSQGFMEKLFF

clone size: .
D gene: TRBD2
J gene: TRBJ2-1
V gene: TRBV24-1
CDR3 DNA: TGTGCCACCAGTGATCCACTAGCGCTGTCCTACAATGAGCAGTTCTTC
CDR3 protein: CATSDPLALSYNEQFF

clone size: once
D gene: TRBD1
J gene: TRBJ1-2
V gene: TRBV3-1/TRBV3-2
CDR3 DNA: TGTGCCAGCAGCCAAGACCCAGGGGGCGGGTATGGCTACACCTTC
CDR3 protein: CASSQDPGGGYGYTF

clone size: .
D gene: .
J gene: TRBJ2-2
V gene: TRBV10-3
CDR3 DNA: TGTGCCATCGGGGGCTCCGGGGAGCTGTTTTTT
CDR3 protein: CAIGGSGELFF

clone size: few
D gene: .
J gene: TRBJ2-7
V gene: TRBV20-1
CDR3 DNA: TGCAGCGCCGGGGACTGGGACGAGCAGTACTTC
CDR3 protein: CSAGDWDEQYF

clone size: .
D gene: .
J gene: TRBJ1-2
V gene: TRBV28
CDR3 DNA: TGTGCCAGCAGTCTCGTACAGGGTAACGGTGGCTACACCTTC
CDR3 protein: CASSLVQGNGGYTF

clone size: .
D gene: TRBD2
J gene: TRBJ2-1
V gene: TRBV3-1/TRBV3-2
CDR3 DNA: TGTGCCAGCAGCCCAGAGGGACTAGCGGGAGACAATGAGCAGTTCTTC
CDR3 protein: CASSPEGLAGDNEQFF

clone size: few
D gene: TRBD1
J gene: TRBJ1-2
V gene: TRBV7-9
CDR3 DNA: TGTGCCAGCAGCTTTTCGACAGGGAATTATGGCTACACCTTC
CDR3 protein: CASSFSTGNYGYTF

clone size: few
D gene: TRBD1
J gene: TRBJ2-5
V gene: TRBV29-1
CDR3 DNA: TGCAGCGTTGCCAGTCGCACCACCGGGACAGGAGAGACCCAGTACTTC
CDR3 protein: CSVASRTTGTGETQYF

clone size: once
D gene: .
J gene: TRBJ1-2
V gene: TRBV2
CDR3 DNA: TGTGCCAGCAGTGAAGCGCCGGCGGACTATGGCTACACCTTC
CDR3 protein: CASSEAPADYGYTF

clone size: .
D gene: TRBD2
J gene: TRBJ2-3
V gene: TRBV20-1
CDR3 DNA: TGCAGTGCTAGTAGCCTAGCGGAGAGCACAGATACGCAGTATTTT
CDR3 protein: CSASSLAESTDTQYF

clone size: .
D gene: TRBD2
J gene: TRBJ2-2
V gene: TRBV19
CDR3 DNA: TGTGCCAGTAGTATGAGGCTAGCGGGAGTTGCCGGGGAGCTGTTTTTT
CDR3 protein: CASSMRLAGVAGELFF

clone size: once
D gene: TRBD2
J gene: TRBJ2-1
V gene: TRBV3-1/TRBV3-2
CDR3 DNA: TGTGCCAGCAGCCAAAGCGGGACTAGCGGGATCATGGTCTTC
CDR3 protein: CASSQSGTSGIMVF

clone size: .
D gene: .
J gene: TRBJ1-2
V gene: TRBV10-3
CDR3 DNA: TGTGCCATCACAGAGGGCAGGTACTATGGCTACACCTTC
CDR3 protein: CAITEGRYYGYTF

clone size: .
D gene: TRBD2
J gene: TRBJ2-1
V gene: TRBV10-3
CDR3 DNA: TGTGCCATCAGTGAGTACGGGAGCGGGGCTAATGAGCAGTTCTTC
CDR3 protein: CAISEYGSGANEQFF

clone size: .
D gene: .
J gene: TRBJ2-1
V gene: TRBV29-1
CDR3 DNA: TGCAGCGTTGACGCCGGTAGTGAGCAGTTCTTC
CDR3 protein: CSVDAGSEQFF

clone size: .
D gene: .
J gene: TRBJ2-7
V gene: TRBV7-6
CDR3 DNA: TGTGCCAGCAGCTTAGCCCCCGGGACTGTCAGCTCCTACGAGCAGTACTTC
CDR3 protein: CASSLAPGTVSSYEQYF

clone size: .
D gene: TRBD2
J gene: TRBJ2-5
V gene: TRBV2
CDR3 DNA: TGTGCCAGCGCCCGGCCTAGCGGGATAGAAGAGACCCAGTACTTC
CDR3 protein: CASARPSGIEETQYF

clone size: .
D gene: TRBD2
J gene: TRBJ2-5
V gene: TRBV7-6
CDR3 DNA: TGTGCCAGCAGCCCATGGACTAGCGGGAGAGCAGAGACCCAGTACTTC
CDR3 protein: CASSPWTSGRAETQYF

clone size: .
D gene: .
J gene: TRBJ2-1
V gene: TRBV27
CDR3 DNA: TGTGCCAGCAGTCACACAGGGAGGGTCAACACAGGAGATGAGCAGTTCTTC
CDR3 protein: CASSHTGRVNTGDEQFF

clone size: .
D gene: .
J gene: TRBJ2-3
V gene: TRBV5-1
CDR3 DNA: TGCGCCAGCAGCTTGGGGTACTATGTAGGGGTTCTTGCAGATACGCAGTATTTT
CDR3 protein: CASSLGYYVGVLADTQYF

clone size: few
D gene: .
J gene: TRBJ1-4
V gene: TRBV5-1
CDR3 DNA: TGCGCCAGCAGGAACAGGCCCCCACCAACTAATGAAAAACTGTTTTTT
CDR3 protein: CASRNRPPPTNEKLFF

clone size: .
D gene: .
J gene: TRBJ2-7
V gene: TRBV11-2
CDR3 DNA: TGTGCCAGCAGCGCCCGAAGGCCCGGGTTGGACGAGCAGTACTTC
CDR3 protein: CASSARRPGLDEQYF

clone size: .
D gene: .
J gene: TRBJ1-2
V gene: TRBV9
CDR3 DNA: TGTGCCAGCAGCGCAATTACGAGGCTGGCGGAGATCTATGGCTACACCTTC
CDR3 protein: CASSAITRLAEIYGYTF

clone size: .
D gene: TRBD2
J gene: TRBJ2-7
V gene: TRBV7-9
CDR3 DNA: TGTGCCAGCAGCTTGAGCGGGAGGCAGTACTTC
CDR3 protein: CASSLSGRQYF

clone size: .
D gene: .
J gene: TRBJ2-5
V gene: TRBV3-1/TRBV3-2
CDR3 DNA: TGTGCCAGCAGCCTACTCGGGGGACAAGAGACCCAGTACTTC
CDR3 protein: CASSLLGGQETQYF

clone size: .
D gene: TRBD1
J gene: TRBJ1-6
V gene: TRBV18
CDR3 DNA: TGTGCCAGCTCACCTTCCGGGACAGGGGATAATTCACCCCTCCACTTT
CDR3 protein: CASSPSGTGDNSPLHF

clone size: .
D gene: .
J gene: TRBJ1-4
V gene: TRBV4-1
CDR3 DNA: TGCGCCAGCAGCCAAGCCGGGGGTAAACTGTTTTTT
CDR3 protein: CASSQAGGKLFF

clone size: few
D gene: .
J gene: TRBJ2-7
V gene: TRBV4-3
CDR3 DNA: TGCGCCAGCAGCCGTGGCCAGGAGGCCGACGAGCAGTACTTC
CDR3 protein: CASSRGQEADEQYF

clone size: .
D gene: .
J gene: TRBJ1-5
V gene: TRBV28
CDR3 DNA: TGTGCCAGCAGTCCCGGTATTCAGCCCCAGCATTTT
CDR3 protein: CASSPGIQPQHF

clone size: once
D gene: TRBD1
J gene: TRBJ1-2
V gene: TRBV24-1
CDR3 DNA: TGTGCCACCAGTGATTTGGAGGACAGGTACGGCTACACCTTC
CDR3 protein: CATSDLEDRYGYTF